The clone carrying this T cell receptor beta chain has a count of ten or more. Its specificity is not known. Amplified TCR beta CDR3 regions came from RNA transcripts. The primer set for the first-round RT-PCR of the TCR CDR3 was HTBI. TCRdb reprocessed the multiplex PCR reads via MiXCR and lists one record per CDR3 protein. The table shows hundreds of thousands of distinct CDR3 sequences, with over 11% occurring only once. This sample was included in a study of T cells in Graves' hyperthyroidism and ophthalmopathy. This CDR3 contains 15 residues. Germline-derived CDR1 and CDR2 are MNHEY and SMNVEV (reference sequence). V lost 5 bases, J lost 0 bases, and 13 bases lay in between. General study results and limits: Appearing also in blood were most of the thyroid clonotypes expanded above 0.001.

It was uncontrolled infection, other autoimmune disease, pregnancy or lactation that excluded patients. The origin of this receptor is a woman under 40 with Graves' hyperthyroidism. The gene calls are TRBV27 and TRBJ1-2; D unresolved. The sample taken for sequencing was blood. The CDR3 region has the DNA TGTGCCAGCAGTATGACTGGGGTGGCTAACTATGGCTACACCTTC. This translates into CASSMTGVANYGYTF.